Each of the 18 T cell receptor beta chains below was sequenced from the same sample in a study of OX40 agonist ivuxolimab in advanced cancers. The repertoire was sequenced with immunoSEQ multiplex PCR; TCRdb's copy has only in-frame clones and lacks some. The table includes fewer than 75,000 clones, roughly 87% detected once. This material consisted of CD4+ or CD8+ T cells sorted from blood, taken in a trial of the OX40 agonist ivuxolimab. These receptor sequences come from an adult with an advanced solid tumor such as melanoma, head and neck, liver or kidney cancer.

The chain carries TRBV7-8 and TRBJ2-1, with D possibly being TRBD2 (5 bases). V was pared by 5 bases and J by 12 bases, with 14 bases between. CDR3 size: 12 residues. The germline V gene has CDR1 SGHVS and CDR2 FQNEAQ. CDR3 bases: TGTGCCAGCAGCCCCCCGAGGGAAGGGCAGTTCTTC. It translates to CASSPPREGQFF.

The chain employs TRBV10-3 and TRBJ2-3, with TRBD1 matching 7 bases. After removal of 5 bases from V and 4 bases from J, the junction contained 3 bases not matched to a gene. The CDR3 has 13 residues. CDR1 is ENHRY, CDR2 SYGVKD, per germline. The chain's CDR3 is CAISRGQADTQYF. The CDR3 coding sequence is TGTGCCATCAGTAGAGGACAGGCAGATACGCAGTATTTT.

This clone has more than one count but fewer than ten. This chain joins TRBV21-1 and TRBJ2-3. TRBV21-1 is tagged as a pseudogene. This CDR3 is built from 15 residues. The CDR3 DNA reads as TGTGCCAGCAGCAAAGTCCGTTCCCGGCGTGAGACGCAGTATTTT. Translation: CASSKVRSRRETQYF.

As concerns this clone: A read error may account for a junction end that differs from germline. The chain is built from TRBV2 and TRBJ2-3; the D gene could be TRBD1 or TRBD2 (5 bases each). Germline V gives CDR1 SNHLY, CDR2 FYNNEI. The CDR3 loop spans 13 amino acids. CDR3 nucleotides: TGTGCCAGCAGGGGGGATTCCACAAATACGCAGTATTTT. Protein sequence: CASRGDSTNTQYF.

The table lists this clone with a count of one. The DNA for the CDR3 is TGTGCCAGCAGTGAAGCGCTAATGGGGACAGATACGCAGTATTTT. Its translation is CASSEALMGTDTQYF. V usage is TRBV2 and J usage is TRBJ2-3; no clear D gene. The germline gives CDR1 SNHLY, CDR2 FYNNEI. V lost 0 bases, J lost 3 bases, and 10 bases lay in between. The CDR3 is 15 amino acids.

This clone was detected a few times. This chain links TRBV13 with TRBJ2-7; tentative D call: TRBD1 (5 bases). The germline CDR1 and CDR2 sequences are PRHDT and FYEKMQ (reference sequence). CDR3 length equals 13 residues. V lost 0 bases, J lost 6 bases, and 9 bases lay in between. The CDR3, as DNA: TGTGCCAGCAGCTTAGGGACAGTGGTCGAGCAGTACTTC. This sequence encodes CASSLGTVVEQYF.

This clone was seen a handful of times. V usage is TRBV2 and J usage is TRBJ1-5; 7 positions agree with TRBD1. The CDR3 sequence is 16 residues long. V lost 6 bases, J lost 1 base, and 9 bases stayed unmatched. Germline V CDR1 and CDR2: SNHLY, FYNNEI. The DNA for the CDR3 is TGTGCCAGCAGCCGGACCGGGACAGTAAGCAATCAGCCCCAGCATTTT. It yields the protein CASSRTGTVSNQPQHF. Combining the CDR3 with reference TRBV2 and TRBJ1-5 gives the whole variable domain EPEVTQTPSHQVTQMGQEVILRCVPISNHLYFYWYRQILGQKVEFLVSFYNNEISEKSEIFDDQFSVERPDGSNFTLKIRSTKLEDSAMYFCASSRTGTVSNQPQHFGDGTRLSIL.

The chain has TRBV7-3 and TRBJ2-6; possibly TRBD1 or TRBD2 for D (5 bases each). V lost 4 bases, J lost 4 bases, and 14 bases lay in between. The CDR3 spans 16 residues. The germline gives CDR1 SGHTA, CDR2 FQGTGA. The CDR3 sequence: CASSWTGPSGANVLTF. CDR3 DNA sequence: TGTGCCAGCAGCTGGACGGGACCCTCCGGGGCCAACGTCCTGACTTTC.

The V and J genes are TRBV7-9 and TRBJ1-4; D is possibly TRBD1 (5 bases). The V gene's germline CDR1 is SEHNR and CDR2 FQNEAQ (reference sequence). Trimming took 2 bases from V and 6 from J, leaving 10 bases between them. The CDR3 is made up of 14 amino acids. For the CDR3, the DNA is TGTGCCAGCAGCTTAAGGGACGGAGATGAAAAACTGTTTTTT. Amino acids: CASSLRDGDEKLFF.

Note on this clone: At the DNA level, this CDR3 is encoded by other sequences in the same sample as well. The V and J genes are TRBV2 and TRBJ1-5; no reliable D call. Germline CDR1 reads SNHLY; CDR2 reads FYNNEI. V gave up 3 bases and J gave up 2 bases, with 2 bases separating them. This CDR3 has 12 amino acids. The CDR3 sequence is CASSDGNQPQHF. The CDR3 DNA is TGTGCCAGCAGTGATGGCAATCAGCCCCAGCATTTT.

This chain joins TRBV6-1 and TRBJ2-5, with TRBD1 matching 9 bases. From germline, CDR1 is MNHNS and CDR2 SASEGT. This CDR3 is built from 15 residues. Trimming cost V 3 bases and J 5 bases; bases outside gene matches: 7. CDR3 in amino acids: CASSDQGQGRETQYF. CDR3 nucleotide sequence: TGTGCCAGCAGTGACCAAGGACAGGGGAGGGAGACCCAGTACTTC.

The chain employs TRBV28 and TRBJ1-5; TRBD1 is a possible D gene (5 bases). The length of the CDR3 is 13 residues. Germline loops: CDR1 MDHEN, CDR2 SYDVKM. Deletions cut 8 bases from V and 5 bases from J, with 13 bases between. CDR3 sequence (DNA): TGTGCCAGCCGGGGGGGAACACATCAGCCCCAGCATTTT. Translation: CASRGGTHQPQHF.

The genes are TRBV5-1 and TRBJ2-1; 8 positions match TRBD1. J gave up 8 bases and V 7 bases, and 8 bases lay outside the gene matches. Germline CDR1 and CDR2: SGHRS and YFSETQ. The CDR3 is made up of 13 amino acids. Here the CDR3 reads CASGNPDRDEQFF. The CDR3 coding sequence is TGCGCCAGCGGAAATCCGGACAGGGATGAGCAGTTCTTC.

In nucleotides, the CDR3 is TGTGCCAGCAGTGCACAGGGGGGGAAAATGTTCTTC. This translates into CASSAQGGKMFF. The chain joins TRBV25-1 to TRBJ2-1; D might be TRBD1 (8 bases). This CDR3 region has 12 residues. Trimming removed 4 bases at V and 15 bases at J, with 16 bases between. Germline CDR1 reads MGHDK; CDR2 reads SYGVNS.

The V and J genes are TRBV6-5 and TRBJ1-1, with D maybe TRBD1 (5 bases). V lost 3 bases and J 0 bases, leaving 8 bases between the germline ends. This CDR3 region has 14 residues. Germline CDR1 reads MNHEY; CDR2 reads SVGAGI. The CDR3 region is CASSYRGMNTEAFF. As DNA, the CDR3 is TGTGCCAGCAGTTATCGGGGGATGAACACTGAAGCTTTCTTT.

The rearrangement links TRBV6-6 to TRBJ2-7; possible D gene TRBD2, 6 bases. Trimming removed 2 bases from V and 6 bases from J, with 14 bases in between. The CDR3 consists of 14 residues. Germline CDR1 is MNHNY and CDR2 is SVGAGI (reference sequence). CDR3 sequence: CASSYEGASVEQYF. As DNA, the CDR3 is TGTGCCAGCAGTTACGAAGGAGCTAGCGTCGAGCAGTACTTC.

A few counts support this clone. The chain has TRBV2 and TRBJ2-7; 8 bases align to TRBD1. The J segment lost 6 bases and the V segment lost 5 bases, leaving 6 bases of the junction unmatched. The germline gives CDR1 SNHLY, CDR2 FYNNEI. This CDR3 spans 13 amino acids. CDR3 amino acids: CASSPDRAGEQYF. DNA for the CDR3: TGTGCCAGCAGTCCGGACAGGGCGGGCGAGCAGTACTTC.

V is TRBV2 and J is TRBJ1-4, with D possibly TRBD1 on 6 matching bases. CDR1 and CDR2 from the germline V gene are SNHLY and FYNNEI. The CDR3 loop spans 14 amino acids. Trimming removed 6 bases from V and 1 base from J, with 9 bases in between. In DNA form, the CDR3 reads TGTGCCAGCAGAACACAGGGAACTAATGAAAAACTGTTTTTT. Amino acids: CASRTQGTNEKLFF.